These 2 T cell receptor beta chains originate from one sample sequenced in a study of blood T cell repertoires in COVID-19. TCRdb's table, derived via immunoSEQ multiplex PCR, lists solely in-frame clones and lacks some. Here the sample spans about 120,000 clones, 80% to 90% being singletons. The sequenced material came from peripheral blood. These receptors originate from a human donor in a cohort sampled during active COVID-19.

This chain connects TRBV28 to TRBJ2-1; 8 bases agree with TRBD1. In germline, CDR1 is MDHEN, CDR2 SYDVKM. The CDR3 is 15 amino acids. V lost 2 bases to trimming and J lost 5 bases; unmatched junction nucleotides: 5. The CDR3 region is CASSLVGTGHNEQFF. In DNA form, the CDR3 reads TGTGCCAGCAGTTTAGTGGGGACAGGCCACAATGAGCAGTTCTTC.

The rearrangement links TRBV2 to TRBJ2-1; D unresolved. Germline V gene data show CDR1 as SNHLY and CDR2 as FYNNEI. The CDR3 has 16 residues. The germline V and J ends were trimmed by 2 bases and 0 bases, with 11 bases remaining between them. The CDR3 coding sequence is TGTGCCAGCAGTGAACCCCGTAAGAGCTCCTACAATGAGCAGTTCTTC. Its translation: CASSEPRKSSYNEQFF.